This T cell receptor (beta chain) was sequenced in a study of circulating and synovial CD4+ cells in juvenile arthritis (dated by TCRdb to the mid-2010s). Looking at the study overall: Within each patient, the study compared the TCRbeta CDR3 repertoires of three groups: circulating HLA-DR+ CD4 T cells, bulk blood CD4 T cells, and synovial CD4 T cells. The goal of repertoire sequencing was to confirm that a circulating synovial-like CD4 T cell subset was enriched in synovial clonotypes.

To prepare the library, the immunoSEQ multiplex PCR assay was applied. TCRbeta CDR3 sequencing was carried out by an external provider as a commercial service. Under the source paper's analysis protocol: The analyses used productive nucleotide sequences together with amino acid sequences obtained by in silico translation. Diversity was quantified by Renyi entropy over a range of alpha values, with sample size equalised by taking the median of 200 repeated subsamples. Pairwise repertoire distance was calculated as one minus the Chao-modified Jaccard index to correct for under-sampling and was used for clustering. Frequency-weighted overlap with synovial clonotypes was calculated across 200 sample sizes, using 200 draws without replacement for each, and the value reported was the one at the size of the smaller sample. Imported from immuneACCESS, the table was reduced by TCRdb to in-frame sequences with V and J called. These copies leave out some clones; in studies compared against another copy, an unresolved V gene accounts for under half, and the cause of the remainder is not known. V, J and clone size are taken as reported in that table, and D and trimming were inferred from the DNA itself. A total of fewer than 4,000 clones appear in this sample, more than 80% of them only once. The ten most abundant clones make up about 3.5% of the sample.

General study outcomes and caveats: Since overlap with synovium went up as sequencing depth increased, the measured fractions of shared clonotypes likely underestimated the full repertoire overlap. Synovial and circulating pathogenic-like lymphocyte repertoires were less diverse than bulk blood CD4 repertoires, with some CPL samples as oligoclonal as synovium. No difference between circulating pathogenic-like lymphocytes and bulk blood T cells was detected by traditional Vbeta family usage analysis. Because CPL samples and bulk blood CD4 samples differed in T cell genome counts by at least an order of magnitude, sample-size effects were addressed. Circulating pathogenic-like lymphocytes clustered together with synovial T cells and shared a substantially larger fraction of CDR3 sequences with synovium than bulk blood did.

A remark on this clone: This receptor's antigen is unknown. Per-base quality was not reported, and no clone a single base away is much larger than it.

Donors of the sequenced samples were patients with active juvenile idiopathic arthritis. Right after thawing, the cells went straight into sorting, and Live/Dead Fixable Near-IR Stain was used to exclude dead cells. The junction carries 18 bases between V and J, which are trimmed by 3 bases and 7 bases respectively. Reading the germline V gene gives CDR1 KGHSH and CDR2 LQKENI. Its CDR3 holds 15 amino acids, cysteine through phenylalanine. Only CDR3 DNA is held: 45 bases, read in frame from base 1. The rearrangement joined TRBV18 to TRBJ1-2; the D gene is perhaps TRBD1, from 6 matching bases. The TCR sequence derives from a human donor with juvenile idiopathic arthritis. Sequenced: CD4+ T cells from synovial fluid. The sequence in DNA is TGTGCCAGCTCACCTTCGACAGGACGAGATGGTGGCTACACCTTC. It translates as CASSPSTGRDGGYTF. Full variable domain (CDR3 extended with the reference TRBV18 and TRBJ1-2 proteins): NAGVMQNPRHLVRRRGQEARLRCSPMKGHSHVYWYRQLPEEGLKFMVYLQKENIIDESGMPKERFSAEFPKEGPSILRIQQVVRGDSAAYFCASSPSTGRDGGYTFGSGTRLTVV.